These 14 T cell receptor beta chains share one sample of origin, sequenced in a study of radiotherapy plus CTLA-4 blockade in lung cancer. Only in-frame clones appear in the TCRdb table, and some are missing; sequencing was by immunoSEQ multiplex PCR. Of about 99,000 clones in the sample, 70% to 90% were seen once. The input for sequencing was peripheral blood, taken from a patient treated with radiotherapy plus ipilimumab. The receptors derive from a human donor with non-small cell lung cancer that progressed on radiotherapy plus ipilimumab.

This chain uses TRBV5-1 with TRBJ2-4; TRBD2 agrees at 13 bases. The trim removed 0 bases at V and 0 bases at J, leaving 3 bases unmatched. The CDR3 covers 18 residues. Germline values: CDR1 SGHRS, CDR2 YFSETQ. The CDR3 reads CASSLDGTSGAAKNIQYF. DNA for the CDR3: TGCGCCAGCAGCTTGGACGGGACTAGCGGGGCAGCCAAAAACATTCAGTACTTC.

The chain combines TRBV7-2 with TRBJ2-2; tentative D call: TRBD1 (6 bases). CDR1 is SGHTA, CDR2 FQGNSA, per germline. The V end was cut by 7 bases, the J end by 6 bases, with 18 bases between. CDR3 length: 15 amino acids. The CDR3 here is CASTKGTLGSGELFF. DNA of the CDR3: TGTGCCAGCACCAAAGGGACACTAGGGTCCGGGGAGCTGTTTTTT.

The chain couples TRBV18 to TRBJ1-5; no reliable D call. Trimming left V 6 bases short and J 6 bases short, with 9 bases between. The CDR3 has 12 amino acids. Looked up from germline, CDR1 is KGHSH and CDR2 is LQKENI. The CDR3 DNA reads TGTGCCAGCTCTGAGGTTGGTCAGCCCCAGCATTTT. It encodes CASSEVGQPQHF.

The gene calls are TRBV5-6 and TRBJ1-5; TRBD1 aligns across 10 bases. The germline CDR1 and CDR2 sequences are SGHDT and YYEEEE. This CDR3 region has 16 residues. V dropped 3 bases and J dropped 2; count of bases not matched to a gene: 5. The CDR3 DNA reads TGTGCCAGCAGCTATGGGACAGGGGAGGGCAATCAGCCCCAGCATTTT. Residues: CASSYGTGEGNQPQHF.

The chain links TRBV4-1 to TRBJ1-1; the D is unclear. This CDR3 is built from 13 residues. Germline V gene data show CDR1 as MGHRA and CDR2 as YSYEKL. Trimming stripped 4 bases from V and 0 bases from J, with 6 bases between. The CDR3 bases are TGCGCCAGCAGCCCATCCATGAACACTGAAGCTTTCTTT. It translates to CASSPSMNTEAFF.

V is TRBV5-1 and J is TRBJ2-1, with TRBD2 matching 8 bases. The CDR3 contains 16 residues. The germline V gene has CDR1 SGHRS and CDR2 YFSETQ. V was clipped by 6 bases and J by 3 bases; unmatched bases: 11. CDR3 in amino acids: CASTPGGRRVYNEQFF. The CDR3 coding sequence is TGCGCCAGCACCCCGGGGGGGCGTAGGGTCTACAATGAGCAGTTCTTC.

The J gene is TRBJ2-2, the V gene TRBV12-5; D possibly corresponds to TRBD1 (6 bases). The CDR3 runs to 13 residues. Trimming took off 8 bases at V and 6 bases at J, with 13 bases between the two ends. CDR1 is LGHNT and CDR2 is FRNRAP in the germline V gene. The CDR3 nucleotides read TGTGCTAGTATCCGGGACACCTCCGGGGAGCTGTTTTTT. This sequence encodes CASIRDTSGELFF.

The rearrangement uses TRBV6-1 and TRBJ1-2; TRBD1 agrees at 9 bases. Germline values: CDR1 MNHNS, CDR2 SASEGT. Unmatched junction bases numbered 10, after V lost 6 bases and J lost 5 bases. This CDR3 has 15 residues. CDR3 sequence: CASRGMDRGSYGYTF. CDR3 DNA: TGTGCCAGCAGGGGAATGGACAGGGGCTCTTATGGCTACACCTTC.

This sequence joins TRBV5-1 and TRBJ1-2, with 7 positions matching TRBD1. V lost 2 bases, J lost 3 bases, and 4 bases stayed unmatched. The CDR3 is 14 residues long. Germline V gene lookup returns CDR1 SGHRS and CDR2 YFSETQ. In nucleotides, the CDR3 is TGCGCCAGCAGCTTCCAGGGGGTGGACTATGGCTACACCTTC. Translated, it gives CASSFQGVDYGYTF.

The chain is built from TRBV4-2 and TRBJ1-2; 7 bases agree with TRBD1. The germline V gene has CDR1 LGHNA and CDR2 YNFKEQ. This CDR3 has 13 residues. J lost 5 bases, V lost 2 bases, and 2 bases had no gene match. Here the CDR3 reads CASSQTGQYGYTF. CDR3 DNA sequence: TGTGCCAGCAGCCAAACGGGACAGTATGGCTACACCTTC.

V and J are TRBV25-1 and TRBJ2-3, with a possible D match to TRBD1 (5 bases). Trimming removed 8 bases at V and 6 bases at J, with 15 bases between. CDR1 is MGHDK, CDR2 SYGVNS, per germline. There are 13 residues in the CDR3. CDR3 sequence (DNA): TGTGCCAGCGGGGCGGCTCTGAGGGATACGCAGTATTTT. As protein: CASGAALRDTQYF.

The V gene is TRBV6-6, the J gene TRBJ2-1; D remains unclear. Germline V gene lookup returns CDR1 MNHNY and CDR2 SVGAGI (reference sequence). The CDR3 length is 11 residues. Deletions cut 5 bases from V and 15 bases from J, with 14 bases between. CDR3 sequence (DNA): TGTGCCAGCAGTAACTTCACTACCGGGTTCTTC. It codes for CASSNFTTGFF.

The table lists this clone with a count of one. The chain links TRBV5-1 to TRBJ2-3; D remains unclear. This CDR3 is built from 15 residues. V shed 1 base and J shed 0 bases, with 9 bases lying between them. Germline assignment: CDR1 SGHRS and CDR2 YFSETQ. The CDR3 nucleotides read TGCGCCAGCAGCTTGTTGGGCTCGAGCACAGATACGCAGTATTTT. It encodes CASSLLGSSTDTQYF.

This chain joins TRBV6-5 and TRBJ2-7, with TRBD1 matching 9 bases. CDR3 length: 16 residues. Trimming took 0 bases from V and 1 from J; bases not matched to a gene: 4. The V gene's germline CDR1 is MNHEY and CDR2 SVGAGI. This CDR3 reads CASSYSAGTGSYEQYF. The DNA for the CDR3 is TGTGCCAGCAGTTACTCAGCCGGGACAGGGTCCTACGAGCAGTACTTC.